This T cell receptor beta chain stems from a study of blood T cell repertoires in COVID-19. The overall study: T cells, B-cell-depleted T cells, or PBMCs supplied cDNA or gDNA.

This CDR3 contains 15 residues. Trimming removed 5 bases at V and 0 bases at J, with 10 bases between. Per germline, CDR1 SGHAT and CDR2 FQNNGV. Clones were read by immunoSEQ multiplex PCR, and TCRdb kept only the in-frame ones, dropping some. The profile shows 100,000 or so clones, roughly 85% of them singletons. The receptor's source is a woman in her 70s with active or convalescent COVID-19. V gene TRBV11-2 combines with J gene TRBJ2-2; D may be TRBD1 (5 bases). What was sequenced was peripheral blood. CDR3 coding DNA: TGTGCCAGCAGCCCCTGGACATCGAACACCGGGGAGCTGTTTTTT. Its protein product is CASSPWTSNTGELFF.